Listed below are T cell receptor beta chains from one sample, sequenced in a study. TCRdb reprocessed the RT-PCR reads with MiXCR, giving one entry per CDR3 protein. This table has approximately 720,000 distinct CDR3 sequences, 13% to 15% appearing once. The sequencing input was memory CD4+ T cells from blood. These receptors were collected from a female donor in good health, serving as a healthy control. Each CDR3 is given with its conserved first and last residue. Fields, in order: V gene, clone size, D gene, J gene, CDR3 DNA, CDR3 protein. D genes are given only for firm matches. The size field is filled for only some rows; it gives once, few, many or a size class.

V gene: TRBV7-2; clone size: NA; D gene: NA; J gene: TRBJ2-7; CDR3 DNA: TGTGCCAGCAGCTTAGTTCAGGGTCCCTACGAGCAGTACTTC; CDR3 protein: CASSLVQGPYEQYF
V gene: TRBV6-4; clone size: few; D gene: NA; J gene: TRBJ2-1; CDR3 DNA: TGTGCCAGCAGATTGACTACTCCAACCTTTGTGGATGAGCAGTTCTTC; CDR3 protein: CASRLTTPTFVDEQFF
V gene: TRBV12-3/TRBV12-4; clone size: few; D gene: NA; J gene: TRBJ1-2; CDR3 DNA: TGTGCCAGCAGTTTAGCGACTTATAGGACTGATAACTATGGCTACACCTTC; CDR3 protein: CASSLATYRTDNYGYTF
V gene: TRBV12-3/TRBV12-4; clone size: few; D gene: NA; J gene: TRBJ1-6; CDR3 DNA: TGTGCCAGCAGTTTAGGGAGGGGGGGTGGTTCACCCCTCCACTTT; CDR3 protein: CASSLGRGGGSPLHF
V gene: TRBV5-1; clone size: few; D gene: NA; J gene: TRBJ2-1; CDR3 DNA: TGCGCCAGCAGCTTGGTCCAGTTGGGCCCCTACAATGAGCAGTTCTTC; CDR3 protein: CASSLVQLGPYNEQFF
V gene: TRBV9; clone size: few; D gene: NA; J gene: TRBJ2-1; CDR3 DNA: TGTGCCAGCAGCGTAGCCGGCGGCAAAATGAATGAGCAGTTCTTC; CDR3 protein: CASSVAGGKMNEQFF
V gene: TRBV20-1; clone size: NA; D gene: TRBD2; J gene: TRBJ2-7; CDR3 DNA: TGCAGTGCTACCGGGACTAGCGGGATCCAGTACTTC; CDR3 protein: CSATGTSGIQYF
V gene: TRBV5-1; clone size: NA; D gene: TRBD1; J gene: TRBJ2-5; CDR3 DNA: TGCGCCAGCAGTGGGGGAAGGGGGCTGCGAGAGACCCAGTACTTC; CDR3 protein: CASSGGRGLRETQYF
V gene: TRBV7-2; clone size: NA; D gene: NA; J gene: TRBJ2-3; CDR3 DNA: TGTGCCAGCAGCGCTGGACTTTTCACAGATACGCAGTATTTT; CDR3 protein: CASSAGLFTDTQYF
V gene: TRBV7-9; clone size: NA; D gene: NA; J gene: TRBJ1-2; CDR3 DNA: TGTGCCAGCAGCTTAAGGGACCCAGGCCCCTATGGCTACACCTTC; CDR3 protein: CASSLRDPGPYGYTF